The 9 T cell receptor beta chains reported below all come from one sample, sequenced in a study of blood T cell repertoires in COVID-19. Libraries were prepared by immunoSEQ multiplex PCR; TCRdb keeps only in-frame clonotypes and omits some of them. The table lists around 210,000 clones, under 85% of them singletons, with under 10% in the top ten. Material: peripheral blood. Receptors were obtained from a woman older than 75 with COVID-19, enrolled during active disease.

This chain's CDR3 is CASSQTGEKLFF. The DNA for the CDR3 is TGTGCCAGCAGTCAAACGGGGGAAAAACTGTTTTTT. V usage is TRBV9 and J usage is TRBJ1-4; D call uncertain. Deletions cut 5 bases from V and 8 bases from J, with 10 bases between. The CDR3 totals 12 residues. From germline, CDR1 is SGDLS and CDR2 YYNGEE. Drawing the rest from reference TRBV9 and TRBJ1-4, the complete variable domain is DSGVTQTPKHLITATGQRVTLRCSPRSGDLSVYWYQQSLDQGLQFLIQYYNGEERAKGNILERFSAQQFPDLHSELNLSSLELGDSALYFCASSQTGEKLFFGSGTQLSVL.

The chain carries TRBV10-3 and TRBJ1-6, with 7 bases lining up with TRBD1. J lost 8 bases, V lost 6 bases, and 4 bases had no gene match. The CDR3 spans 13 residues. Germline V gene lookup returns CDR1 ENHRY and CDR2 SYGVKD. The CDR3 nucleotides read TGTGCCATCAGAGACAGGGCGGATTCACCCCTCCACTTT. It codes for CAIRDRADSPLHF.

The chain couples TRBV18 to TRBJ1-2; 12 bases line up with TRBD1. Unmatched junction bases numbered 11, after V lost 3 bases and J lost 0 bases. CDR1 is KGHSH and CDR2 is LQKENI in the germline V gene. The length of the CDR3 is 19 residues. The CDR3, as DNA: TGTGCCAGCTCACCTACCGGGACAGGGGGCATGGCAGCTAACTATGGCTACACCTTC. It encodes CASSPTGTGGMAANYGYTF.

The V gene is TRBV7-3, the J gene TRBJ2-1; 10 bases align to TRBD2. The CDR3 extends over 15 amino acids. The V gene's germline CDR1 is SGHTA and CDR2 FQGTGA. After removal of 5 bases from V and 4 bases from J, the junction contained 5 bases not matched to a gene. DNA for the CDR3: TGTGCCAGCAGCCTCCGACTAGCGGGTTACAATGAGCAGTTCTTC. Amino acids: CASSLRLAGYNEQFF. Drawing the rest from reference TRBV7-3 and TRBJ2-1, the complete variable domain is GAGVSQTPSNKVTEKGKYVELRCDPISGHTALYWYRQSLGQGPEFLIYFQGTGAADDSGLPNDRFFAVRPEGSVSTLKIQRTERGDSAVYLCASSLRLAGYNEQFFGPGTRLTVL.

Here the CDR3 DNA reads TGTGCCAGCAGTTACTCTACAGGGCGAGCTGAAGCTTTCTTT. The encoded protein is CASSYSTGRAEAFF. The gene calls are TRBV6-5 and TRBJ1-1; D is possibly TRBD1 (6 bases). The germline gives CDR1 MNHEY, CDR2 SVGAGI. V was clipped by 0 bases and J by 6 bases, with 11 bases between them. This CDR3 region has 14 residues.

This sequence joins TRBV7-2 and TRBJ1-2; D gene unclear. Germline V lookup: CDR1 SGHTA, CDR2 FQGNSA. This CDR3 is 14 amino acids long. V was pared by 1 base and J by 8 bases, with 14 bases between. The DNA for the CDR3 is TGTGCCAGCAGCTTAGGGAGGGCCGCCCGGGGCTACACCTTC. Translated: CASSLGRAARGYTF.

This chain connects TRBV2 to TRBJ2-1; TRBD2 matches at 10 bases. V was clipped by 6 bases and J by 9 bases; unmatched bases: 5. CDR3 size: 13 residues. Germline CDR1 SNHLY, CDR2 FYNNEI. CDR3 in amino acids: CASRAGGPGEQFF. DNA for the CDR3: TGTGCCAGCAGAGCGGGAGGGCCCGGTGAGCAGTTCTTC. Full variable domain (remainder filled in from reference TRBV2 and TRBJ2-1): EPEVTQTPSHQVTQMGQEVILRCVPISNHLYFYWYRQILGQKVEFLVSFYNNEISEKSEIFDDQFSVERPDGSNFTLKIRSTKLEDSAMYFCASRAGGPGEQFFGPGTRLTVL.

This CDR3 is CASSQDGGNEKLFF. CDR3 nucleotides: TGTGCCAGCAGCCAAGATGGGGGGAATGAAAAACTGTTTTTT. The chain recombines TRBV3-1 (or the pseudogene TRBV3-2) with TRBJ1-4; possible D gene TRBD1, 5 bases. The CDR3 contains 14 residues. Germline V gene sequence: CDR1 LGHDT, CDR2 YNNKEL (reference sequence). V was pared by 0 bases and J by 5 bases, with 7 bases between.

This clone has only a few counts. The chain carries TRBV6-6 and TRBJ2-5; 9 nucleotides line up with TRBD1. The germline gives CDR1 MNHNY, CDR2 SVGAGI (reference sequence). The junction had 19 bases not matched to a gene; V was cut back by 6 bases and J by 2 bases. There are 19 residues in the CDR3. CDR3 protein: CASSSQTGGLVGTQETQYF. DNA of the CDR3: TGTGCCAGCAGCTCTCAAACAGGGGGCCTCGTGGGGACACAAGAGACCCAGTACTTC.